In this sample, the clone carrying this TCR beta chain turned up a few times. Method: immunoSEQ multiplex PCR; TCRdb's copy keeps in-frame clones and lacks some. Of about 270,000 clones listed, approximately 76% are singletons. The data were taken from a study of cytotoxic CD8 clonotypes in ibrutinib-treated CLL. Looked up from germline, CDR1 is MNHEY and CDR2 is SVGAGI. The CDR3 is made up of 14 amino acids. The trim removed 2 bases at V and 6 bases at J, leaving 7 bases unmatched. The sequences come from PBMCs, collected at disease progression, from a patient treated with ibrutinib. The chain couples TRBV6-5 to TRBJ2-7; 7 bases align to TRBD1. The source of this sequence is a human donor with chronic lymphocytic leukemia. The CDR3 coding sequence is TGTGCCAGCAGTTACATCAGACAGGGCGGCGAGCAGTACTTC. It encodes CASSYIRQGGEQYF.